This T cell receptor beta chain stems from a study of blood T cell repertoires in COVID-19. Study overall: Sites across the United States, Italy and Spain contributed samples from acute and convalescent COVID-19. PBMCs, B-cell-depleted T cells, or T cells provided the cDNA or gDNA that made up the material.

The V gene's germline CDR1 is SNHLY and CDR2 FYNNEI. Between the trimmed V and J ends, which lost 6 bases and 6 bases, there was a span of 14 bases. The length of the CDR3 is 13 residues. This table comes from immunoSEQ multiplex PCR, and its TCRdb copy is limited to in-frame clones, with some not included. Seen here are 210,000 or so clones, 80% to 90% observed once, and the top ten hold roughly 5.3%. The TCR originated in a woman in her 70s with active or convalescent COVID-19. The chain couples TRBV2 to TRBJ1-2; tentatively, D is TRBD1 (6 bases). The material sequenced was peripheral blood. Here the CDR3 DNA reads TGTGCCAGCAGGGGGGACATCTTCCATGGCTACACCTTC. Amino acids: CASRGDIFHGYTF.